The rows below give T cell receptor beta chains drawn from one sample of a study of cytomegalovirus exposure and HLA in healthy donors. TCRdb keeps only in-frame clones here, not all; method: immunoSEQ multiplex PCR. The repertoire holds around 130,000 clones, with 79% as singletons. The source material was PBMCs. The receptor set was obtained from a man in his late teens or twenties in good health and CMV-seronegative. Both conserved end residues are part of each CDR3. The order of the fields is V gene, clone size, D gene, J gene, CDR3 protein, CDR3 DNA. A D gene is named only where the DNA matches it firmly. The size of a clone is reported for some rows only, either as once, few or many, or as a class for expanded clones.

v_call: TRBV21-1; clone_size: NA; d_call: NA; j_call: TRBJ1-5; cdr3_aa: CASSYVGTRPSNQPQHF; cdr3_nt: TGTGCCAGCAGTTATGTAGGGACAAGACCTAGCAATCAGCCCCAGCATTTT
v_call: TRBV11-2; clone_size: NA; d_call: TRBD1; j_call: TRBJ2-7; cdr3_aa: CASSLVSGGGYEQYF; cdr3_nt: TGTGCCAGCAGCTTAGTATCAGGGGGCGGTTACGAGCAGTACTTC
v_call: TRBV7-3; clone_size: NA; d_call: NA; j_call: TRBJ2-7; cdr3_aa: CASSTRVSESYEQYF; cdr3_nt: TGTGCCAGCAGCACTCGTGTTAGCGAGTCCTACGAGCAGTACTTC
v_call: TRBV6-5; clone_size: few; d_call: NA; j_call: TRBJ1-1; cdr3_aa: CASRYTEVSTEAFF; cdr3_nt: TGTGCCAGCAGGTACACAGAAGTCAGCACTGAAGCTTTCTTT
v_call: TRBV9; clone_size: NA; d_call: NA; j_call: TRBJ2-7; cdr3_aa: CASSVGITGGREQGRYEQYF; cdr3_nt: TGTGCCAGCAGCGTAGGTATTACCGGTGGTCGGGAACAGGGTAGGTACGAGCAGTACTTC
v_call: TRBV5-5; clone_size: NA; d_call: NA; j_call: TRBJ1-5; cdr3_aa: CASSRGSEPQHF; cdr3_nt: TGTGCCAGCAGCCGGGGAAGTGAACCCCAGCATTTT
v_call: TRBV30; clone_size: NA; d_call: TRBD1; j_call: TRBJ1-4; cdr3_aa: CAWSIQGAANEKLFF; cdr3_nt: TGTGCCTGGAGTATACAGGGGGCGGCTAATGAAAAACTGTTTTTT
v_call: TRBV7-9; clone_size: NA; d_call: NA; j_call: TRBJ2-3; cdr3_aa: CASSFPRSTDTQYF; cdr3_nt: TGTGCCAGCAGCTTTCCGCGGTCCACAGATACGCAGTATTTT
v_call: TRBV19; clone_size: NA; d_call: TRBD1; j_call: TRBJ2-2; cdr3_aa: CASMAGTGYTGELFF; cdr3_nt: TGTGCCAGCATGGCTGGGACAGGTTACACCGGGGAGCTGTTTTTT
v_call: TRBV14; clone_size: NA; d_call: TRBD2; j_call: TRBJ2-1; cdr3_aa: CASRYTSGSPQFF; cdr3_nt: TGTGCCAGCAGATACACTAGCGGGAGCCCCCAGTTCTTC
v_call: TRBV6-4; clone_size: NA; d_call: TRBD2; j_call: TRBJ2-3; cdr3_aa: CASSDGTSGSTGTQYF; cdr3_nt: TGTGCCAGCAGTGACGGAACTAGCGGTAGCACAGGTACGCAGTATTTT
v_call: TRBV4-1; clone_size: few; d_call: NA; j_call: TRBJ1-2; cdr3_aa: CASSLQVIDYGYTF; cdr3_nt: TGCGCCAGCAGCCTCCAGGTTATTGACTATGGCTACACCTTC
v_call: TRBV6-5; clone_size: NA; d_call: TRBD1; j_call: TRBJ2-2; cdr3_aa: CASRRTGTGELFF; cdr3_nt: TGTGCCAGCAGACGGACAGGGACCGGGGAGCTGTTTTTT
v_call: TRBV25-1; clone_size: NA; d_call: NA; j_call: TRBJ1-6; cdr3_aa: CASRGTGSYNSPLHF; cdr3_nt: TGTGCCAGCAGGGGCACGGGGTCCTATAATTCACCCCTCCACTTT
v_call: TRBV5-6; clone_size: once; d_call: TRBD1; j_call: TRBJ2-3; cdr3_aa: CASSLLGQMGDTQYF; cdr3_nt: TGTGCCAGCAGCTTGCTGGGACAGATGGGGGATACGCAGTATTTT
v_call: TRBV7-2; clone_size: NA; d_call: NA; j_call: TRBJ2-7; cdr3_aa: CASSLSPSEHEQYF; cdr3_nt: TGTGCCAGCAGCCTCTCTCCTAGCGAGCACGAGCAGTACTTC
v_call: TRBV27; clone_size: NA; d_call: NA; j_call: TRBJ2-3; cdr3_aa: CASTSRVASTDTQYF; cdr3_nt: TGTGCCAGCACCTCGCGTGTAGCTAGCACAGATACGCAGTATTTT
v_call: TRBV6-5; clone_size: NA; d_call: NA; j_call: TRBJ2-7; cdr3_aa: CASSYSRDTLNYEQYF; cdr3_nt: TGTGCCAGCAGTTACTCTAGGGACACCCTCAATTACGAGCAGTACTTC
v_call: TRBV10-1; clone_size: once; d_call: TRBD1; j_call: TRBJ1-5; cdr3_aa: CASTPGQGENQPQHF; cdr3_nt: TGCGCCAGCACCCCGGGACAGGGGGAGAATCAGCCCCAGCATTTT
v_call: TRBV29-1; clone_size: NA; d_call: TRBD1; j_call: TRBJ2-6; cdr3_aa: CSVCCLGTEGFGANVLTF; cdr3_nt: TGCAGCGTCTGTTGTTTGGGGACAGAGGGTTTTGGGGCCAACGTCCTGACTTTC
v_call: TRBV7-8; clone_size: NA; d_call: NA; j_call: TRBJ2-7; cdr3_aa: CASSLDPRGEQYF; cdr3_nt: TGTGCCAGCAGCTTAGACCCAAGGGGCGAGCAGTACTTC
v_call: TRBV5-1; clone_size: NA; d_call: NA; j_call: TRBJ2-7; cdr3_aa: CASSLALAITYEQYF; cdr3_nt: TGCGCCAGCAGCTTGGCTCTAGCGATTACCTACGAGCAGTACTTC
v_call: TRBV27; clone_size: few; d_call: NA; j_call: TRBJ1-5; cdr3_aa: CASSKDSLNPQPQHF; cdr3_nt: TGTGCCAGCAGTAAGGACAGCCTTAACCCCCAGCCCCAGCATTTT
v_call: TRBV6-5; clone_size: NA; d_call: TRBD2; j_call: TRBJ2-7; cdr3_aa: CASSYGAGVFEQYF; cdr3_nt: TGTGCCAGCAGTTACGGAGCGGGAGTTTTCGAGCAGTACTTC
v_call: TRBV28; clone_size: NA; d_call: TRBD2; j_call: TRBJ2-7; cdr3_aa: CASSLVLASYEQYF; cdr3_nt: TGTGCCAGCAGTTTGGTACTAGCGAGCTACGAGCAGTACTTC
v_call: TRBV19; clone_size: NA; d_call: NA; j_call: TRBJ1-2; cdr3_aa: CASSIEGGYGYTF; cdr3_nt: TGTGCCAGTAGTATTGAGGGTGGCTATGGCTACACCTTC
v_call: TRBV7-9; clone_size: NA; d_call: NA; j_call: TRBJ1-1; cdr3_aa: CASSPDRGKSKYTEAFF; cdr3_nt: TGTGCCAGCAGCCCAGATCGGGGGAAGAGTAAATACACTGAAGCTTTCTTT
v_call: TRBV5-6; clone_size: NA; d_call: NA; j_call: TRBJ1-1; cdr3_aa: CASRLGQLRTEAFF; cdr3_nt: TGTGCCAGCAGGCTCGGACAGCTTCGGACTGAAGCTTTCTTT
v_call: TRBV11-2; clone_size: NA; d_call: NA; j_call: TRBJ2-3; cdr3_aa: CASTGLSDTQYF; cdr3_nt: TGTGCCAGCACGGGTCTATCAGATACGCAGTATTTT
v_call: TRBV18; clone_size: NA; d_call: NA; j_call: TRBJ2-5; cdr3_aa: CASSPLETQYF; cdr3_nt: TGTGCCAGCTCACCCCTCGAGACCCAGTACTTC
v_call: TRBV7-9; clone_size: NA; d_call: NA; j_call: TRBJ2-5; cdr3_aa: CASSSLKQGFQETQYF; cdr3_nt: TGTGCCAGCAGTTCCCTCAAGCAGGGCTTCCAAGAGACCCAGTACTTC
v_call: TRBV6-5; clone_size: NA; d_call: TRBD1; j_call: TRBJ1-3; cdr3_aa: CASRTGQGAGNTIYF; cdr3_nt: TGTGCCAGCAGGACCGGACAGGGGGCAGGAAACACCATATATTTT
v_call: TRBV9; clone_size: NA; d_call: TRBD2; j_call: TRBJ2-2; cdr3_aa: CASSVGLAGTGELFF; cdr3_nt: TGTGCCAGCAGCGTGGGACTAGCTGGCACCGGGGAGCTGTTTTTT
v_call: TRBV10-3; clone_size: NA; d_call: TRBD2; j_call: TRBJ2-7; cdr3_aa: CAISDFQRETYEQYF; cdr3_nt: TGTGCCATCAGTGATTTTCAGCGGGAGACCTACGAGCAGTACTTC
v_call: TRBV7-9; clone_size: once; d_call: NA; j_call: TRBJ2-7; cdr3_aa: CASSTFSGTTSYEQYF; cdr3_nt: TGTGCCAGCAGCACCTTTAGCGGTACAACCTCCTACGAGCAGTACTTC
v_call: TRBV6-5; clone_size: NA; d_call: NA; j_call: TRBJ1-1; cdr3_aa: CATSRGTEAFF; cdr3_nt: TGTGCCACCTCCAGGGGAACTGAAGCTTTCTTT
v_call: TRBV5-1; clone_size: NA; d_call: TRBD2; j_call: TRBJ2-5; cdr3_aa: CATMGGTSGLQRETQYF; cdr3_nt: TGCGCCACCATGGGAGGGACTAGCGGGCTCCAACGGGAGACCCAGTACTTC
v_call: TRBV5-1; clone_size: few; d_call: TRBD2; j_call: TRBJ2-1; cdr3_aa: CASSLGASGRSEQFF; cdr3_nt: TGCGCCAGCAGCCTGGGCGCTAGCGGGAGGAGTGAGCAGTTCTTC
v_call: TRBV6-1; clone_size: medium-sized; d_call: TRBD2; j_call: TRBJ2-3; cdr3_aa: CASSELAGGPDTQYF; cdr3_nt: TGTGCCAGCAGTGAACTAGCGGGAGGGCCAGATACGCAGTATTTT
v_call: TRBV5-4; clone_size: NA; d_call: NA; j_call: TRBJ2-1; cdr3_aa: CASSLDSGHYNEQFF; cdr3_nt: TGTGCCAGCAGCTTGGATAGCGGCCACTACAATGAGCAGTTCTTC
v_call: TRBV30; clone_size: NA; d_call: NA; j_call: TRBJ1-4; cdr3_aa: CAWSRGGEKLFF; cdr3_nt: TGTGCCTGGAGTCGCGGGGGTGAAAAACTGTTTTTT
v_call: TRBV4-3; clone_size: once; d_call: NA; j_call: TRBJ1-2; cdr3_aa: CASSQDPNGTPRGYGYTF; cdr3_nt: TGCGCCAGCAGCCAAGATCCCAACGGGACTCCGAGGGGCTATGGCTACACCTTC
v_call: TRBV19; clone_size: NA; d_call: NA; j_call: TRBJ2-3; cdr3_aa: CASSIKGDTDTQYF; cdr3_nt: TGTGCCAGTAGTATAAAGGGGGACACAGATACGCAGTATTTT
v_call: TRBV7-9; clone_size: NA; d_call: TRBD1; j_call: TRBJ1-1; cdr3_aa: CASSGGQMNTEAFF; cdr3_nt: TGTGCCAGCAGCGGGGGACAGATGAACACTGAAGCTTTCTTT
v_call: TRBV9; clone_size: NA; d_call: TRBD2; j_call: TRBJ2-7; cdr3_aa: CASSVAGTRGHEQYF; cdr3_nt: TGTGCCAGCAGCGTAGCCGGGACTAGGGGCCACGAGCAGTACTTC
v_call: TRBV6-1; clone_size: NA; d_call: TRBD1; j_call: TRBJ2-1; cdr3_aa: CASSARQGWGSSYNEQFF; cdr3_nt: TGTGCCAGCAGTGCTAGACAGGGCTGGGGGAGCTCCTACAATGAGCAGTTCTTC